This TCR beta chain stems from a study of T-cell reconstitution after alpha-beta-depleted transplantation in children. Unique molecular identifiers were built into the TCRbeta library. Using its own MiXCR run on the PCR reads, TCRdb lists one record per CDR3 protein. In the table there are around 370,000 distinct CDR3 sequences, 10% to 13% of which are singletons. This CDR3 is 14 amino acids long. CDR1 and CDR2 (germline): SEHNR, FQNEAQ (reference sequence). Between the trimmed V and J ends, which lost 2 bases and 6 bases, there was a span of 13 bases. This chain connects TRBV7-9 to TRBJ1-1; D gene ambiguous. The sequence was obtained from a human donor who donated a stem cell graft to a child with acute lymphoblastic leukemia. The source was PBMCs from the stem cell graft donor, collected from the stem cell graft. CDR3 loop: CASSLWSRWAEAFF. In DNA form, the CDR3 reads TGTGCCAGCAGCTTATGGTCCAGGTGGGCTGAAGCTTTCTTT.